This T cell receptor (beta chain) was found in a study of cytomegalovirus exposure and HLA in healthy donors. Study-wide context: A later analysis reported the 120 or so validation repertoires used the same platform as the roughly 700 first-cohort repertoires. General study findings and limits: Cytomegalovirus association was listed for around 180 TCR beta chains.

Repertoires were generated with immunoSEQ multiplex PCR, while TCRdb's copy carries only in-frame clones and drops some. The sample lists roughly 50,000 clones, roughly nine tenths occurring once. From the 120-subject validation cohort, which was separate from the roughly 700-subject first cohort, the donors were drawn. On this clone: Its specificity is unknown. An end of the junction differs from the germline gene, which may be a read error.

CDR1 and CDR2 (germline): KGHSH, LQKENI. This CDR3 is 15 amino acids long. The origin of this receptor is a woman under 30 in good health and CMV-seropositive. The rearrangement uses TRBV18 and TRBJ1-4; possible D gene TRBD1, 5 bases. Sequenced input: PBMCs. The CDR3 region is CASSPRARVGEKQFF. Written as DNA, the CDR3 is TGTGCCAGCTCACCCAGGGCCAGGGTCGGTGAAAAACAGTTTTTT. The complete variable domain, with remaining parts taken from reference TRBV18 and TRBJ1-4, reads NAGVMQNPRHLVRRRGQEARLRCSPMKGHSHVYWYRQLPEEGLKFMVYLQKENIIDESGMPKERFSAEFPKEGPSILRIQQVVRGDSAAYFCASSPRARVGEKQFFGSGTQLSVL.